The 8 T cell receptor beta chains in this list originate from one sample, sequenced in a study of cytomegalovirus exposure and HLA in healthy donors. 60 Vbeta and 13 Jbeta primers were used in PCR. Here immunoSEQ multiplex PCR was the method, and the copy in TCRdb shows in-frame clones only, minus some. The sample holds about 120,000 clones, 75% to 80% seen once. The sample taken for sequencing was PBMCs. The source is a woman in her 30s in good health and CMV-seropositive.

This chain uses TRBV27 with TRBJ2-1; perhaps TRBD2 as D (5 bases). The germline gives CDR1 MNHEY, CDR2 SMNVEV (reference sequence). This CDR3 has 15 amino acids. Between the trimmed V and J ends, which lost 3 bases and 5 bases, there was a span of 14 bases. This CDR3 is CASSFLLGRNNEQFF. The DNA for the CDR3 is TGTGCCAGCAGTTTCCTGTTGGGGAGAAACAATGAGCAGTTCTTC.

This sequence joins TRBV7-9 and TRBJ1-4, with 10 bases aligning to TRBD1. The germline V gene has CDR1 SEHNR and CDR2 FQNEAQ (reference sequence). The CDR3 loop spans 13 amino acids. V gave up 11 bases and J gave up 6 bases; unmatched junction bases: 6. The CDR3 loop reads CASAGTGDEKLFF. The CDR3 DNA sequence: TGTGCCTCCGCCGGGACAGGGGATGAAAAACTGTTTTTT.

The chain links TRBV28 to TRBJ2-7; 8 nucleotides line up with TRBD1. This CDR3 is built from 15 residues. Trimming took 3 bases from V and 0 from J; bases not matched to a gene: 4. Germline V gene sequence: CDR1 MDHEN, CDR2 SYDVKM. CDR3 bases: TGTGCCAGCAGTTTTGGGACAGGCAGCTCCTACGAGCAGTACTTC. It specifies CASSFGTGSSYEQYF.

The rearrangement links TRBV4-2 to TRBJ1-2; D remains ambiguous. This CDR3 has 15 amino acids. CDR1 LGHNA and CDR2 YNFKEQ come from the germline V gene. The germline V and J ends were trimmed by 0 bases and 0 bases, with 8 bases remaining between them. The DNA for the CDR3 is TGTGCCAGCAGCCAAGATCAGGCCGCTAACTATGGCTACACCTTC. It yields the protein CASSQDQAANYGYTF.

The V gene is TRBV15, the J gene TRBJ2-7, with 7 bases identical to TRBD1. From germline, CDR1 is LNHNV and CDR2 YYDKDF (reference sequence). The trim removed 2 bases at V and 7 bases at J, leaving 17 bases unmatched. The CDR3 extends over 17 amino acids. The CDR3 coding sequence is TGTGCCACCAGCAGATTTGGTAGGGCAGGGGGTTTGGGGGAGCAGTACTTC. This translates into CATSRFGRAGGLGEQYF.

The chain employs TRBV7-3 and TRBJ2-2; TRBD2 agrees at 11 bases. J gave up 4 bases and V 1 base, and 8 bases lay outside the gene matches. The CDR3 covers 18 residues. In germline, CDR1 is SGHTA, CDR2 FQGTGA. This CDR3 reads CASSLRPTSGASTGELFF. In DNA, the CDR3 is TGTGCCAGCAGCTTAAGGCCGACTAGCGGGGCATCCACCGGGGAGCTGTTTTTT.

The table lists this clone with a few counts. The CDR3: CASSLPGNVYNEQFF. CDR3 DNA sequence: TGTGCCAGCAGCCTCCCAGGGAATGTGTACAATGAGCAGTTCTTC. This sequence joins TRBV28 and TRBJ2-1; D is possibly TRBD1 (5 bases). The ends were cut back, 6 bases at V and 4 bases at J, with 16 bases in the middle. The CDR3 loop spans 15 amino acids. The V gene's germline CDR1 is MDHEN and CDR2 SYDVKM.

This chain connects TRBV19 to TRBJ1-5, with D possibly TRBD1 on 5 matching bases. Germline V gives CDR1 LNHDA, CDR2 SQIVND (reference sequence). CDR3 length: 12 amino acids. V was trimmed by 6 bases and J by 4 bases, leaving 7 bases between them. CDR3 DNA: TGTGCCAGTAGCCGGGGGAATCAGCCCCAGCATTTT. This codes for CASSRGNQPQHF.